A single T cell receptor (beta chain) is shown here with its context. This record belongs to a study of blood T cell repertoires in COVID-19. Study-level background: Donors in the United States, Italy and Spain gave samples during acute or convalescent COVID-19. Nucleic acid was either cDNA or gDNA, and it came from T cells, B-cell-depleted T cells, or PBMCs.

Per the authors' pipeline: Cell counts per sample came from amplifying reference gene primers. Method: immunoSEQ multiplex PCR; TCRdb's copy keeps in-frame clones and lacks some. For V, J and clone size, that table is used; D and trimming come from the DNA. Among about 360,000 clones listed, around nine tenths were seen once. Losses at the gene ends were 9 bases for V and 5 bases for J; bases not matched to a gene: 3. Germline CDR1 SNHLY, CDR2 FYNNEI. The CDR3 is made up of 13 amino acids. This sequence joins TRBV2 and TRBJ2-1, with 11 bases matching TRBD2. Sequences were obtained from peripheral blood. The sequence was obtained from a human donor in a cohort sampled during active COVID-19. Written as DNA, the CDR3 is TGTGCCAGGGGACTAGCGGCAGACAATGAGCAGTTCTTC. It encodes CARGLAADNEQFF. The entire variable domain, with the rest obtained from reference TRBV2 and TRBJ2-1, is as follows: EPEVTQTPSHQVTQMGQEVILRCVPISNHLYFYWYRQILGQKVEFLVSFYNNEISEKSEIFDDQFSVERPDGSNFTLKIRSTKLEDSAMYFCARGLAADNEQFFGPGTRLTVL.